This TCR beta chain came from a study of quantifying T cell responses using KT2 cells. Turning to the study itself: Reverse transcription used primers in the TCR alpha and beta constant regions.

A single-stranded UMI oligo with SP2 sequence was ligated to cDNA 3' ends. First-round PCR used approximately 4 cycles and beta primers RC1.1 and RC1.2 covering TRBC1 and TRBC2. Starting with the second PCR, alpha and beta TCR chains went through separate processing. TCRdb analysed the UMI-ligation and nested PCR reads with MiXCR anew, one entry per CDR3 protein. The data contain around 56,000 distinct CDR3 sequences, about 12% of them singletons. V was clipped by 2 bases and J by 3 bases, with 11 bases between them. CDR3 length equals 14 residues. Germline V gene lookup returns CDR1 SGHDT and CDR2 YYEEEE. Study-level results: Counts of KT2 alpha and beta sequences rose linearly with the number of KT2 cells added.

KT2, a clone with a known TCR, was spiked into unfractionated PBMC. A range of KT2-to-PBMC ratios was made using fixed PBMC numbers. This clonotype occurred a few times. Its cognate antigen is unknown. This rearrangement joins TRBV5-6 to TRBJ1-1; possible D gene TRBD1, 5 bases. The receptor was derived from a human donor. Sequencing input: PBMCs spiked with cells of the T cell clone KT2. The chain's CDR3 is CASSFGTGDTEAFF. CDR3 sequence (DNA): TGTGCCAGCAGCTTTGGCACGGGGGACACTGAAGCTTTCTTT.